Listed below are T cell receptor beta chains from one sample, sequenced in a study of CD8+ T cells in alopecia areata. Assay: immunoSEQ multiplex PCR; the TCRdb copy retains only in-frame clones and omits some. The table has approximately 150,000 clones, over 70% seen once. The specimen comprised CD8+ T cells sorted from blood, sampled at week 0. The receptors stem from a human donor with alopecia areata. CDR3s include the opening cysteine and the closing phenylalanine or tryptophan. The D gene is left open where the match is weak. Not all rows give a size; the values are once, few, many and, for expanded clones, a class.

v_call,j_call,d_call,clone_size,cdr3_nt,cdr3_aa
TRBV4-1,TRBJ1-2,TRBD1,.,TGCGCCAGCAGCCAAGAGACAGGGGGCGAGTATGGCTACACCTTC,CASSQETGGEYGYTF
TRBV5-6,TRBJ2-7,.,.,TGTGCCAGCAGCGGAGGCTCCTACGAGCAGTACTTC,CASSGGSYEQYF
TRBV7-6,TRBJ2-7,.,.,TGTGCCAGCAGCCCTACTTCTCGGTACGAGCAGTACTTC,CASSPTSRYEQYF
TRBV19,TRBJ2-7,TRBD2,once,TGTGCCAGTAGTCCGAGCGGGGGAATCTACGAGCAGTACTTC,CASSPSGGIYEQYF
TRBV10-1,TRBJ2-7,TRBD1,.,TGCGCCAGCAGTGGATCGCCAGGGGGCTACGAGCAGTACTTC,CASSGSPGGYEQYF
TRBV7-9,TRBJ1-3,.,.,TGTGCCAGCAGCATACAAACGGTAACTGGAAACACCATATATTTT,CASSIQTVTGNTIYF
TRBV5-6,TRBJ2-7,.,few,TGTGCCAGCAGCTTTTCGTCCCAGCCCGAACCCTACGAGCAGTACTTC,CASSFSSQPEPYEQYF
TRBV7-9,TRBJ1-1,.,.,TGTGCCAGCAGCTCTTGGATGAACACTGAAGCTTTCTTT,CASSSWMNTEAFF
TRBV25-1,TRBJ2-7,TRBD1,.,TGTGCCAGCAGTGAATGGGACAGGGACTACGAGCAGTACTTC,CASSEWDRDYEQYF
TRBV21-1,TRBJ2-7,.,.,TGTGCCAGCAGCTCCCGGACAGAAGACGGGCAATCCTACGAGCAGTACTTC,CASSSRTEDGQSYEQYF
TRBV6-6,TRBJ2-3,.,.,TGTGCCAGCAGTTACTACTATACGCAGTATTTT,CASSYYYTQYF
TRBV30,TRBJ2-1,.,once,TGTGCCTGGATCGGACAAGTGGGCTACAATGAGCAGTTCTTC,CAWIGQVGYNEQFF
TRBV7-9,TRBJ2-7,TRBD1,.,TGTGCCAGCAGCTTAAGGGACAGCTTCTCCTACGAGCAGTACTTC,CASSLRDSFSYEQYF
TRBV29-1,TRBJ2-2,TRBD1,.,TGCAGCGTCGAGACAGGGTTGGGCACCGGGGAGCTGTTTTTT,CSVETGLGTGELFF
TRBV7-6,TRBJ2-1,.,.,TGTGCCAGCAGCTTAGAGGGGACTTCCCGCAATGAGCAGTTCTTC,CASSLEGTSRNEQFF
TRBV6-6,TRBJ2-7,TRBD2,.,TGTGCCAGCAGTTACTCTGGCGGGAGAGGCTACGAGCAGTACTTC,CASSYSGGRGYEQYF
TRBV28,TRBJ1-1,TRBD1,.,TGTGCCAGCAGTCCGACAGGGGTTACTGAAGCTTTCTTT,CASSPTGVTEAFF
TRBV7-9,TRBJ2-1,.,.,TGTGCCAGCAGCCTGGGAACCACATGGCAGTTCTTC,CASSLGTTWQFF
TRBV5-1,TRBJ2-7,TRBD2,.,TGCGCCAGCCGGGGGGCCTACGAGCAGTACTTC,CASRGAYEQYF
TRBV11-2,TRBJ2-1,TRBD2,.,TGTGCCAGCAGCCGACGACCGGGGACTAGCGGGATCGATGAGCAGTTCTTC,CASSRRPGTSGIDEQFF
TRBV6-5,TRBJ2-5,.,.,TGTGCCAGCAGTTACTCGGGTCCACTAAACCAAGAGACCCAGTACTTC,CASSYSGPLNQETQYF
TRBV7-2,TRBJ2-3,.,.,TGTGCCAGCAGCTTAGGGGTCGCAGGTGGCACAGATACGCAGTATTTT,CASSLGVAGGTDTQYF
TRBV10-1,TRBJ2-1,.,.,TGCGCCAGCAGCCATGGGGGACCAGGCTACAATGAGCAGTTCTTC,CASSHGGPGYNEQFF
TRBV7-3,TRBJ2-6,.,.,TGTGCCAGCAGCGCCATGGGAGGTAGCGTTAGCTCTGGGGCCAACGTCCTGACTTTC,CASSAMGGSVSSGANVLTF
TRBV11-2,TRBJ2-5,.,few,TGTGCCAGCAGCTCCTCCCGCCAAGAGACCCAGTACTTC,CASSSSRQETQYF
TRBV27,TRBJ2-7,.,.,TGTGCCAGCAGTTTAAGTGTTCGGCTTAGCTACGAGCAGTACTTC,CASSLSVRLSYEQYF
TRBV29-1,TRBJ2-5,TRBD1,once,TGCAGCGCTTGGGACAGCTGGTATGAGCAGTACTTC,CSAWDSWYEQYF
TRBV2,TRBJ2-3,.,.,TGTGCCAGCAGTGAATCGGGGAGCACAGGGTTTGAAGATACGCAGTATTTT,CASSESGSTGFEDTQYF
TRBV5-4,TRBJ2-4,TRBD1,.,TGTGCCAGCAGCTCCACCGGGACAGGGCAGGCCATTCAGTACTTC,CASSSTGTGQAIQYF